The rows below give T cell receptor beta chains drawn from one sample of a study of blood T cell repertoires in COVID-19. TCRdb keeps only in-frame clones here, not all; method: immunoSEQ multiplex PCR. The sample has about 290,000 clones, 89% seen once. The sample comprised PBMCs or T cells enriched from blood (not recorded which). These TCRs come from a woman aged 35 to 49 who had recovered from COVID-19. The CDR3 runs from the conserved cysteine through the conserved F or W. The order of the fields is V gene, D gene, clone size, J gene, CDR3 DNA, CDR3 protein. D genes are given only for firm matches. Some rows have no size entry. The others give once, few or many, or a class for an expanded clone.

v_call: TRBV5-4; d_call: TRBD1; clone_size: -; j_call: TRBJ1-1; cdr3_nt: TGTGCCAGCAGCCACAAGACAGGGGTTACTGAAGCTTTCTTT; cdr3_aa: CASSHKTGVTEAFF
v_call: TRBV5-1; d_call: -; clone_size: once; j_call: TRBJ2-2; cdr3_nt: TGCGCCAGCAGCTTTGAGGGGAACACCGGGGAGCTGTTTTTT; cdr3_aa: CASSFEGNTGELFF
v_call: TRBV7-2; d_call: -; clone_size: -; j_call: TRBJ1-1; cdr3_nt: TGTGCCAGCAGCGAGCCCGGCAGGGTAGAAGGTGAAGCTTTCTTT; cdr3_aa: CASSEPGRVEGEAFF
v_call: TRBV10-3; d_call: -; clone_size: -; j_call: TRBJ1-1; cdr3_nt: TGTGCCATCAGTGAGTCGATGGGGCGGAACACTGAAGCTTTCTTT; cdr3_aa: CAISESMGRNTEAFF
v_call: TRBV6-5; d_call: TRBD1; clone_size: -; j_call: TRBJ2-1; cdr3_nt: TGTGCCAGCAGCCGGACAGGGGCTAATGAGCAGTTCTTC; cdr3_aa: CASSRTGANEQFF
v_call: TRBV6-2/TRBV6-3; d_call: TRBD2; clone_size: -; j_call: TRBJ2-6; cdr3_nt: TGTGCCAGCAGTCCCCCCGGGGGGGACGGCCTCTCTGGGGCCAACGTCCTGACTTTC; cdr3_aa: CASSPPGGDGLSGANVLTF
v_call: TRBV12-5; d_call: -; clone_size: -; j_call: TRBJ2-1; cdr3_nt: TGTGCTAGTGGTTTGCCAAATAGGTTCGACTCACCAAGCTCCTACAATGAGCAGTTCTTC; cdr3_aa: CASGLPNRFDSPSSYNEQFF
v_call: TRBV7-8; d_call: -; clone_size: -; j_call: TRBJ1-2; cdr3_nt: TGTGCCAGCAGCCCCCAAGGGGACTATGGCTACACCTTC; cdr3_aa: CASSPQGDYGYTF
v_call: TRBV7-9; d_call: -; clone_size: -; j_call: TRBJ1-2; cdr3_nt: TGTGCCAGCAGCTTAGGCGTCACCCGGAGCTATGGCTACACCTTC; cdr3_aa: CASSLGVTRSYGYTF
v_call: TRBV2; d_call: -; clone_size: -; j_call: TRBJ2-6; cdr3_nt: TGTGCCAGCAGTCCCTACCCCACAGGGAGGGCCTACTCTGGGGCCAACGTCCTGACTTTC; cdr3_aa: CASSPYPTGRAYSGANVLTF
v_call: TRBV6-5; d_call: TRBD1; clone_size: -; j_call: TRBJ1-6; cdr3_nt: TGTGCCAGCAGATCGCCTCAGGGGGTAAATTCACCCCTCCACTTT; cdr3_aa: CASRSPQGVNSPLHF
v_call: TRBV7-2; d_call: TRBD1; clone_size: -; j_call: TRBJ2-1; cdr3_nt: TGTGCCAGCAGCCCGCAGGGGGCGCGGGGACGATATGAGCAGTTCTTC; cdr3_aa: CASSPQGARGRYEQFF
v_call: TRBV5-1; d_call: -; clone_size: once; j_call: TRBJ2-5; cdr3_nt: TGCGCCAGCATCCCCGACAATGGGGAGACCCAGTACTTC; cdr3_aa: CASIPDNGETQYF
v_call: TRBV5-6; d_call: TRBD2; clone_size: -; j_call: TRBJ2-3; cdr3_nt: TGTGCCAGCAGCATATTAACCGGGACTAGCGGGAGGGAAGATACGCAGTATTTT; cdr3_aa: CASSILTGTSGREDTQYF
v_call: TRBV2; d_call: -; clone_size: -; j_call: TRBJ2-7; cdr3_nt: TGTGCCAGCACGGGACACCTTTCCTACGAGCAGTACTTC; cdr3_aa: CASTGHLSYEQYF
v_call: TRBV9; d_call: TRBD2; clone_size: -; j_call: TRBJ2-2; cdr3_nt: TGTGCCAGCAGCGAGAGCGGGAGCAAACGGATCGGGTATAGCACCGGGGAGCTGTTTTTT; cdr3_aa: CASSESGSKRIGYSTGELFF
v_call: TRBV4-2; d_call: -; clone_size: -; j_call: TRBJ2-1; cdr3_nt: TGTGCCAGCAGCCAAGATCCGTCGGCTAGCCCTCGCAATGAGCAGTTCTTC; cdr3_aa: CASSQDPSASPRNEQFF
v_call: TRBV5-1; d_call: -; clone_size: -; j_call: TRBJ1-2; cdr3_nt: TGCGCCAGCAGCTTGGGGGTTCGACAGTCCCCTCAAGGCTACACCTTC; cdr3_aa: CASSLGVRQSPQGYTF
v_call: TRBV29-1; d_call: -; clone_size: -; j_call: TRBJ2-7; cdr3_nt: TGCAGCGTGAGACTGGATTACCCCTACGAGCAGTACTTC; cdr3_aa: CSVRLDYPYEQYF
v_call: TRBV19; d_call: -; clone_size: -; j_call: TRBJ1-1; cdr3_nt: TGTGCCAGTAGTCCGAGACAGGTTGAAGCTTTCTTT; cdr3_aa: CASSPRQVEAFF
v_call: TRBV30; d_call: TRBD1; clone_size: -; j_call: TRBJ1-1; cdr3_nt: TGTGCCTGGAGTGCAGGGGGCAAAGCTTTCTTT; cdr3_aa: CAWSAGGKAFF
v_call: TRBV2; d_call: -; clone_size: -; j_call: TRBJ2-7; cdr3_nt: TGTGCCAGCAACATGGCAGGCCCCAACTACGAGCAGTACTTC; cdr3_aa: CASNMAGPNYEQYF
v_call: TRBV7-9; d_call: -; clone_size: -; j_call: TRBJ1-2; cdr3_nt: TGTGCCAGCAGCTTGGAGGGTACGCATGGCTACACCTTC; cdr3_aa: CASSLEGTHGYTF
v_call: TRBV25-1; d_call: -; clone_size: -; j_call: TRBJ1-1; cdr3_nt: TGTGCCAGCAGTGTTCAGGCGGGGGGTCCCCACACTGAAGCTTTCTTT; cdr3_aa: CASSVQAGGPHTEAFF
v_call: TRBV5-4; d_call: -; clone_size: few; j_call: TRBJ2-6; cdr3_nt: TGTGCCAGCAGCTTGGCTGGAGGTGGGGCCAACGTCCTGACTTTC; cdr3_aa: CASSLAGGGANVLTF
v_call: TRBV4-1; d_call: TRBD1; clone_size: -; j_call: TRBJ1-2; cdr3_nt: TGCGCCAGCAGCCAAATTACAGGGGCGGACCCACGAGGCTACACCTTC; cdr3_aa: CASSQITGADPRGYTF
v_call: TRBV29-1; d_call: -; clone_size: -; j_call: TRBJ2-4; cdr3_nt: TGCAGCGTTGTTCGGGGTGCCAAAAACATTCAGTACTTC; cdr3_aa: CSVVRGAKNIQYF
v_call: TRBV27; d_call: TRBD1; clone_size: once; j_call: TRBJ2-4; cdr3_nt: TGTGCCAGCAGCCCGTACGGACAGGGGCACATTCAGTACTTC; cdr3_aa: CASSPYGQGHIQYF
v_call: TRBV18; d_call: TRBD2; clone_size: -; j_call: TRBJ2-5; cdr3_nt: TGTGCCAGCTCAGGCTCGCGGGGGACTTACCAAGAGACCCAGTACTTC; cdr3_aa: CASSGSRGTYQETQYF
v_call: TRBV4-2; d_call: -; clone_size: -; j_call: TRBJ2-1; cdr3_nt: TGTGCCAGCAGCCCGACCTGGCGGGGCCCCTACAATGAGCAGTTCTTC; cdr3_aa: CASSPTWRGPYNEQFF
v_call: TRBV5-1; d_call: TRBD2; clone_size: -; j_call: TRBJ2-7; cdr3_nt: TGCGCCAGCAGCTCCGGACTAGCGGCCTACGAGCAGTACTTC; cdr3_aa: CASSSGLAAYEQYF
v_call: TRBV2; d_call: -; clone_size: once; j_call: TRBJ1-5; cdr3_nt: TGTGCCAGCAGCTTGGAGGGGAGGGACCAGCCCCAGCATTTT; cdr3_aa: CASSLEGRDQPQHF
v_call: TRBV5-1; d_call: -; clone_size: -; j_call: TRBJ1-1; cdr3_nt: TGCGCCAGCAGCTTGGTGCGGGAAGGCACTGAAGCTTTCTTT; cdr3_aa: CASSLVREGTEAFF
v_call: TRBV2; d_call: TRBD1; clone_size: -; j_call: TRBJ1-3; cdr3_nt: TGTGCCAGCAGGCTTGGGACAGCCGGAAACACCATATATTTT; cdr3_aa: CASRLGTAGNTIYF
v_call: TRBV5-4; d_call: TRBD2; clone_size: -; j_call: TRBJ2-1; cdr3_nt: TGTGCCAGCTCCCTCTATGGACTAGCAGACAATGAGCAGTTCTTC; cdr3_aa: CASSLYGLADNEQFF
v_call: TRBV4-1; d_call: -; clone_size: -; j_call: TRBJ1-1; cdr3_nt: TGCGCCAGCAGCCAAGAACGGGGTTATTACACTGAAGCTTTCTTT; cdr3_aa: CASSQERGYYTEAFF
v_call: TRBV7-2; d_call: TRBD1; clone_size: -; j_call: TRBJ2-5; cdr3_nt: TGTGCCAGCAGCCCTACAGGGGGCTCTGAGACCCAGTACTTC; cdr3_aa: CASSPTGGSETQYF
v_call: TRBV7-8; d_call: -; clone_size: few; j_call: TRBJ2-5; cdr3_nt: TGTGCCAGCAGCTTAGGGGGGCCCAGACAAGAGACCCAGTACTTC; cdr3_aa: CASSLGGPRQETQYF
v_call: TRBV25-1; d_call: -; clone_size: -; j_call: TRBJ1-5; cdr3_nt: TGTGCCAGCAGTGATTGGCAACAAAATCAGCCCCAGCATTTT; cdr3_aa: CASSDWQQNQPQHF
v_call: TRBV20-1; d_call: -; clone_size: -; j_call: TRBJ1-2; cdr3_nt: TGCAGTGCTAGTATGCCGGGGTTAGATCATTTCGGCTACACCTTC; cdr3_aa: CSASMPGLDHFGYTF
v_call: TRBV5-1; d_call: -; clone_size: -; j_call: TRBJ1-2; cdr3_nt: TGCGCCAGCAGCTTGACGTTTCAGGGCTTGTATGGCTACACCTTC; cdr3_aa: CASSLTFQGLYGYTF